This T cell receptor (beta chain) was observed in a study of blood T cell repertoires in COVID-19. Study details: Samples taken during acute and convalescent COVID-19 were collected in the United States, Italy and Spain. Sample material is recorded as cDNA or gDNA derived from T cells, B-cell-depleted T cells, or PBMCs.

The CDR3 has 13 amino acids. The V end was cut by 7 bases, the J end by 5 bases, with 15 bases between. CDR1 is SGHRS and CDR2 is YFSETQ in the germline V gene. Residents of about two dozen US areas, aged about 18 to 95 years, made up the participants. Donors of Cohort 3 who recovered were those that had two negative PCRs, clearance, or symptom resolution. Using immunoSEQ multiplex PCR, the repertoire was profiled, and TCRdb retains in-frame clones only, with some absent. The table has about 500,000 clones, 75% to 90% seen once. Sequencing was carried out using PBMCs or T cells enriched from blood (not recorded which). This receptor was identified in a woman younger than 35 who had recovered from COVID-19. The chain joins TRBV5-1 to TRBJ2-5, with D perhaps TRBD2 (5 bases). This CDR3 reads CASRPEGTETQYF. The CDR3 DNA reads as TGCGCCAGCCGCCCCGAGGGTACGGAGACCCAGTACTTC.